This T cell receptor beta chain was sequenced in a study of regulatory T cells in long-lasting Graves disease. This clonotype was seen a few times. Its antigen is unknown. The junction had 6 bases not matched to a gene; V was cut back by 5 bases and J by 11 bases. This CDR3 comprises 12 residues. Germline V gives CDR1 SGHAT, CDR2 FQNNGV. Notes on the study in general: Persistent disease was associated with favored TRBV28 usage and with favored use of TRBJ1-2 and TRBJ2-5.

Both iRepertoire HTBI primers and Arm-PCR of CDR3 regions were used to build the TCR beta libraries. TCRdb reprocessed the multiplex PCR reads with MiXCR, giving one entry per CDR3 protein. This table holds 420,000 or so distinct CDR3 sequences, around 24% found once. Stated time point: persistent/refractory GD, antithyroid drugs over 5 years with positive TRAb. Following extraction of RNA from PBMCs, that RNA was used to make the TCR library. This receptor was obtained from a female donor with Graves disease. This sample comprised peripheral blood mononuclear cells (PBMCs), obtained when the disease was refractory, from a patient treated with antithyroid drugs. This chain connects TRBV11-2 to TRBJ1-3; 7 nucleotides line up with TRBD1. In nucleotides, the CDR3 is TGTGCCAGCAGCCAAACAGGGGACTCCATATATTTT. As protein: CASSQTGDSIYF.